These T cell receptor beta chains were read from a single sample in a study of cytomegalovirus exposure and HLA in healthy donors. Sequencing was performed with immunoSEQ multiplex PCR; in TCRdb, only in-frame clones are kept and a portion is missing. The repertoire holds fewer than 150,000 clones, with around 80% as singletons. The sequenced sample consisted of PBMCs. These receptors all stem from a man younger than 45 in good health and CMV-seronegative. Both conserved end residues are part of each CDR3. D genes are given only for firm matches. The size field is filled for only some rows; it gives once, few, many or a size class.

d_call j_call v_call clone_size cdr3_aa cdr3_nt
TRBD1 TRBJ1-1 TRBV2 NA CASSGQGVGNTEAFF TGTGCCAGCAGCGGACAGGGGGTGGGGAACACTGAAGCTTTCTTT
NA TRBJ1-4 TRBV5-6 NA CASSLFDRKNEKLFF TGTGCCAGCAGCTTGTTTGACAGAAAAAATGAAAAACTGTTTTTT
NA TRBJ2-5 TRBV5-1 NA CASSLVGQLQETQYF TGCGCCAGCAGCTTGGTTGGACAGTTACAAGAGACCCAGTACTTC
NA TRBJ2-1 TRBV7-3 few CASSLDSPNEQFF TGTGCCAGCAGCTTGGACAGTCCCAATGAGCAGTTCTTC
TRBD1 TRBJ1-1 TRBV28 NA CASSPPTGMNTEAFF TGTGCCAGCAGTCCACCGACAGGGATGAACACTGAAGCTTTCTTT
TRBD1 TRBJ2-7 TRBV18 NA CASSPPGTGSYEQYF TGTGCCAGCTCACCGCCCGGGACAGGGTCCTACGAGCAGTACTTC
TRBD2 TRBJ2-3 TRBV7-2 NA CASSLGRAGGADTQYF TGTGCCAGCAGCTTAGGGCGTGCGGGGGGGGCAGATACGCAGTATTTT
NA TRBJ1-5 TRBV6-1 NA CASSELVTAGGNQPQHF TGTGCCAGCAGTGAATTAGTGACAGCCGGTGGGAATCAGCCCCAGCATTTT
NA TRBJ2-1 TRBV6-1 NA CASSAQGGLPHQGQFF TGTGCCAGCAGTGCTCAAGGGGGACTACCCCATCAGGGGCAGTTCTTC
TRBD2 TRBJ2-1 TRBV2 NA CASSGGRPFNEQFF TGTGCCAGCAGTGGCGGGAGACCGTTTAATGAGCAGTTCTTC
NA TRBJ2-2 TRBV25-1 NA CASSDSDSPGELFF TGTGCCAGCAGTGACTCTGACAGCCCCGGGGAGCTGTTTTTT
TRBD1 TRBJ1-2 TRBV6-5 NA CASSYSGGDLSGYTF TGTGCCAGCAGTTACTCAGGGGGCGATTTGTCTGGCTACACCTTC
TRBD2 TRBJ2-3 TRBV4-2 NA CASSHFLAGGTDTQYF TGTGCCAGCAGCCACTTCCTAGCGGGGGGCACAGATACGCAGTATTTT
NA TRBJ2-5 TRBV28 NA CATNPGMGETQYF TGTGCCACCAACCCCGGGATGGGCGAGACCCAGTACTTC